The 30 T cell receptor beta chains given below trace back to one sample, sequenced in a study of blood T cell repertoires in COVID-19. Profiling relied on immunoSEQ multiplex PCR, and the TCRdb table lists in-frame clones only, not all of them. This table holds around 260,000 clones, approximately 89% found once. The sample taken for sequencing was peripheral blood. Every receptor here comes from a woman aged 25 to 39 with COVID-19, enrolled during active disease.

The rearrangement joins TRBV14 to TRBJ1-2; TRBD1 aligns across 7 bases. CDR1 is SGHDN, CDR2 FVKESK, per germline. The CDR3 sequence is 15 residues long. The V segment lost 0 bases and the J segment 4 bases; nucleotides outside the gene matches: 5. This chain's CDR3 is CASSQDAQGFYGYTF. DNA for the CDR3: TGTGCCAGCAGCCAAGACGCACAGGGGTTCTATGGCTACACCTTC.

The V and J genes are TRBV14 and TRBJ2-3; D may be TRBD1 (6 bases). CDR1 is SGHDN and CDR2 is FVKESK in the germline V gene. This CDR3 has 15 amino acids. Trimming took 4 bases from V and 2 from J, leaving 13 bases between them. The DNA for the CDR3 is TGTGCCAGCAGCCCCTTAGGACAGACCACAGATACGCAGTATTTT. Translated: CASSPLGQTTDTQYF.

The CDR3 DNA sequence: TGTGCCAGCAGCCGCTCCGGGAGCCACTCTGGAAACACCATATATTTT. Its protein product is CASSRSGSHSGNTIYF. The chain has TRBV14 and TRBJ1-3; no reliable D call. There are 16 residues in the CDR3. Germline loops: CDR1 SGHDN, CDR2 FVKESK. Between the trimmed V and J ends, which lost 4 bases and 0 bases, there was a span of 13 bases.

CDR3 region: CATSRDRGATAEAFF. CDR3 coding DNA: TGTGCCACCAGCAGAGATCGGGGGGCTACTGCTGAAGCTTTCTTT. V gene TRBV15 combines with J gene TRBJ1-1; D perhaps matches TRBD1 (6 bases). V dropped 0 bases and J dropped 6 bases, with 14 bases sitting between them. The CDR3 length is 15 residues. CDR1 and CDR2 from the germline V gene are LNHNV and YYDKDF (reference sequence). Full variable domain (rest looked up from reference TRBV15 and TRBJ1-1): DAMVIQNPRYQVTQFGKPVTLSCSQTLNHNVMYWYQQKSSQAPKLLFHYYDKDFNNEADTPDNFQSRRPNTSFCFLDIRSPGLGDTAMYLCATSRDRGATAEAFFGQGTRLTVV.

The rearrangement uses TRBV30 and TRBJ1-1; weak D call: TRBD1 (6 bases). CDR1 and CDR2 from the germline V gene are GTSNPN and SVGIG (reference sequence). The CDR3 has 13 amino acids. Trimming cost V 5 bases and J 4 bases, with 14 bases left between them. CDR3 in amino acids: CAWHRELRTEAFF. In nucleotides, the CDR3 is TGTGCCTGGCACAGGGAGTTGCGCACTGAAGCTTTCTTT.

This clone has a single count. Other DNA sequences of this sample code for an identical CDR3. J is TRBJ1-6 and V is TRBV3-1 (or the pseudogene TRBV3-2), with 8 bases aligning to TRBD1. The CDR3 consists of 14 residues. Per the germline V gene, CDR1 is LGHDT and CDR2 is YNNKEL (reference sequence). The ends lost 4 bases at V and 5 bases at J; junction bases unmatched: 1. The CDR3 reads CASSLTGDNSPLHF. The DNA of the CDR3 is TGTGCCAGCAGCCTGACAGGGGATAATTCACCCCTCCACTTT.

The V gene is TRBV19, the J gene TRBJ2-1; the match to TRBD1 covers 9 bases. Germline CDR1 and CDR2: LNHDA and SQIVND (reference sequence). Trimming cost V 3 bases and J 6 bases; bases outside gene matches: 6. The CDR3 covers 15 residues. CDR3 residues: CASSMIQGARNEQFF. DNA for the CDR3: TGTGCCAGTAGTATGATACAGGGGGCGCGCAATGAGCAGTTCTTC.

This chain joins TRBV5-1 and TRBJ1-2; D possibly corresponds to TRBD1 (5 bases). The germline V and J ends were trimmed by 4 bases and 6 bases, with 10 bases remaining between them. The CDR3 extends over 12 amino acids. Germline CDR1 and CDR2: SGHRS and YFSETQ. CDR3 nucleotides: TGCGCCAGCAGCCCGCGGGGGGATGGCTACACCTTC. This gives the protein CASSPRGDGYTF.

This clone has a single count. The chain couples TRBV4-1 to TRBJ1-1; 7 nucleotides agree with TRBD1. CDR3 length: 16 amino acids. Germline V gene data show CDR1 as MGHRA and CDR2 as YSYEKL. J gave up 1 base and V 4 bases, and 9 bases lay outside the gene matches. The CDR3 DNA follows: TGCGCCAGCAGCCCACCCCCCGGGACAGAGAACACTGAAGCTTTCTTT. It codes for CASSPPPGTENTEAFF.

The chain links TRBV30 to TRBJ1-5; maybe TRBD1 (5 bases). The V end was cut by 0 bases, the J end by 0 bases, with 6 bases between. This CDR3 has 14 residues. From germline, CDR1 is GTSNPN and CDR2 SVGIG (reference sequence). In DNA, the CDR3 is TGTGCCTGGAGTGTACAGGCTAGCAATCAGCCCCAGCATTTT. Encoded protein: CAWSVQASNQPQHF.

The DNA for the CDR3 is TGTGCCAGCAGTTTAGCGGGAGGGCAGACCGGGGAGCTGTTTTTT. It encodes CASSLAGGQTGELFF. The chain combines TRBV27 with TRBJ2-2, with 9 bases that match TRBD2. The ends lost 2 bases at V and 5 bases at J; junction bases unmatched: 3. Germline lookup yields CDR1 MNHEY and CDR2 SMNVEV (reference sequence). The CDR3 covers 15 residues.

The rearrangement joins TRBV27 to TRBJ1-2; D might be TRBD1 (5 bases). CDR1 is MNHEY and CDR2 is SMNVEV in the germline V gene (reference sequence). Trimming shortened V by 4 bases and J by 3 bases, and 9 bases separated the two germline ends. The CDR3 covers 13 residues. The chain's CDR3 is CASSWGRDYGYTF. Written as DNA, the CDR3 is TGTGCCAGCAGTTGGGGGAGGGACTATGGCTACACCTTC.

The chain recombines TRBV5-1 with TRBJ2-7; a possible D gene is TRBD1 (6 bases). The V gene lost 1 base and the J gene lost 1 base, with 12 bases spanning the gap. Germline CDR1 SGHRS, CDR2 YFSETQ. The CDR3 is made up of 15 amino acids. CDR3 protein: CASSLQQGTSYEQYF. CDR3 DNA sequence: TGCGCCAGCAGCTTGCAACAGGGCACTTCCTACGAGCAGTACTTC.

This chain links TRBV27 with TRBJ1-6, with D perhaps matching TRBD1 (5 bases). CDR1 and CDR2 from the germline V gene are MNHEY and SMNVEV (reference sequence). V lost 1 base and J lost 8, with 21 bases in between. The CDR3 has 18 amino acids. The CDR3 protein is CASSLYAERAGGDSPLHF. The DNA for the CDR3 is TGTGCCAGCAGTTTATATGCGGAAAGAGCGGGGGGAGATTCACCCCTCCACTTT.

This chain uses TRBV6-2 or TRBV6-3 with TRBJ1-5; D is undetermined. Between the trimmed V and J ends, which lost 0 bases and 7 bases, there was a span of 10 bases. This CDR3 contains 14 residues. The germline CDR1 and CDR2 sequences are MNHEY and SVGEGT. The CDR3 nucleotides read TGTGCCAGCAGTTACTCGAGGGTTGGGCAGCCCCAGCATTTT. It yields the protein CASSYSRVGQPQHF.

Here the CDR3 reads CASISRGYEQYF. DNA of the CDR3: TGTGCCAGCATTTCAAGGGGCTACGAGCAGTACTTC. The chain combines TRBV25-1 with TRBJ2-7, with a tentative D call TRBD1 (5 bases). Trimming shortened V by 7 bases and J by 3 bases, and 10 bases separated the two germline ends. The CDR3 is made up of 12 amino acids. From germline, CDR1 is MGHDK and CDR2 SYGVNS.

The J gene is TRBJ1-2, the V gene TRBV6-6; D is possibly TRBD1 (5 bases). CDR1 MNHNY and CDR2 SVGAGI come from the germline V gene (reference sequence). V shed 6 bases and J shed 3 bases, with 14 bases lying between them. This CDR3 is 14 amino acids long. The CDR3 coding sequence is TGTGCCAGCAGCCCAGGGTGGGGGGACTATGGCTACACCTTC. Protein: CASSPGWGDYGYTF.

The chain links TRBV5-6 to TRBJ1-2; tentative D call: TRBD1 (6 bases). The germline gives CDR1 SGHDT, CDR2 YYEEEE. Between the trimmed V and J ends, which lost 4 bases and 8 bases, there was a span of 18 bases. The CDR3 runs to 14 residues. The CDR3 here is CASSPPNRAQGYTF. The DNA of the CDR3 is TGTGCCAGCAGCCCCCCGAACAGGGCGCAAGGCTACACCTTC.

This chain uses TRBV10-3 with TRBJ2-2, with 7 bases fitting TRBD1. CDR1 ENHRY and CDR2 SYGVKD come from the germline V gene. The CDR3 spans 16 residues. V lost 4 bases to trimming and J lost 0 bases; unmatched junction nucleotides: 5. This CDR3 reads CAISGDSGANTGELFF. The DNA of the CDR3 is TGTGCCATCAGTGGGGACAGCGGAGCGAACACCGGGGAGCTGTTTTTT.

V and J are TRBV5-4 and TRBJ1-1; 7 nucleotides align to TRBD1. The J segment lost 5 bases and the V segment lost 0 bases, leaving 7 bases of the junction unmatched. The V gene's germline CDR1 is SGHNT and CDR2 YYREEE (reference sequence). This CDR3 has 15 amino acids. CDR3 amino acids: CASSLAKGARTEAFF. The CDR3 bases are TGTGCCAGCAGCTTGGCGAAGGGGGCACGAACTGAAGCTTTCTTT.

The genes are TRBV5-3 and TRBJ1-6; D not certain. TRBV5-3 falls under the ORF class, with uncertain function. V lost 0 bases, J lost 9 bases, and 13 bases lay in between. The CDR3 spans 15 residues. The CDR3 DNA reads as TGTGCCAGAAGCTTGGTCTGGTTTCGAGGTTCACCCCTCCACTTT. This codes for CARSLVWFRGSPLHF.

The chain employs TRBV15 and TRBJ2-7; 7 positions match TRBD1. The CDR3 has 16 residues. CDR1 is LNHNV, CDR2 YYDKDF, per germline (reference sequence). Unmatched junction bases numbered 5, after V lost 0 bases and J lost 0 bases. The CDR3 DNA is TGTGCCACCAGCAGAGACGACAGGGACCTCTCCTACGAGCAGTACTTC. Translated, it gives CATSRDDRDLSYEQYF.

V usage is TRBV7-2 and J usage is TRBJ2-7, with 9 bases fitting TRBD1. This CDR3 spans 15 amino acids. CDR1 and CDR2 (germline): SGHTA, FQGNSA. V shed 5 bases and J 3 bases; nucleotides not matched to a gene: 8. In DNA, the CDR3 is TGTGCCAGCAGCAAACAGGGGGCAGAGTACTACGAGCAGTACTTC. The encoded protein is CASSKQGAEYYEQYF.

The CDR3: CASSPLQGAYEQYF. The CDR3 DNA is TGCGCCAGCAGCCCTTTACAGGGGGCCTACGAGCAGTACTTC. The rearrangement uses TRBV5-1 and TRBJ2-7; 8 nucleotides align to TRBD1. J gave up 2 bases and V 4 bases, and 5 bases lay outside the gene matches. Germline V gives CDR1 SGHRS, CDR2 YFSETQ. This CDR3 comprises 14 residues.

This chain joins TRBV13 and TRBJ2-1, with TRBD2 identical over 10 bases. Germline trimming cut 0 bases from V and 6 bases from J; bases unmatched to any gene: 2. The CDR3 contains 15 residues. Germline lookup yields CDR1 PRHDT and CDR2 FYEKMQ (reference sequence). The CDR3: CASSLGLAGSNEQFF. In DNA, the CDR3 is TGTGCCAGCAGCTTAGGACTAGCGGGATCCAATGAGCAGTTCTTC.

V and J are TRBV27 and TRBJ1-1, with a possible D match to TRBD1 (6 bases). CDR1 and CDR2 from the germline V gene are MNHEY and SMNVEV (reference sequence). The CDR3 has 13 residues. V was shortened by 3 bases and J by 10 bases, with 15 bases between the two germline ends. The CDR3 DNA sequence: TGTGCCAGCAGTTTCGGGGGGCCCTCGAGAGCTTTCTTT. Translated: CASSFGGPSRAFF.

This rearrangement joins TRBV30 to TRBJ2-7; tentative D call: TRBD2 (5 bases). V lost 3 bases to trimming and J lost 3 bases, with 6 bases between them. Per the germline V gene, CDR1 is GTSNPN and CDR2 is SVGIG (reference sequence). The length of the CDR3 is 11 residues. CDR3 DNA: TGTGCCTGGAGGGAGGTCTACGAGCAGTACTTC. Translated, it gives CAWREVYEQYF.

V is TRBV30 and J is TRBJ2-2; the match to TRBD2 covers 7 bases. The junction had 19 bases not matched to a gene; V was cut back by 6 bases and J by 0 bases. Germline V gene data show CDR1 as GTSNPN and CDR2 as SVGIG (reference sequence). This CDR3 is 19 amino acids long. The CDR3 sequence is CACYSETSPTFANTGELFF. The CDR3, as DNA: TGTGCCTGTTATTCCGAGACTAGCCCTACCTTCGCGAACACCGGGGAGCTGTTTTTT.

The J gene is TRBJ2-5, the V gene TRBV5-1; 13 nucleotides match TRBD2. Trimming took 3 bases from V and 4 from J; bases not matched to a gene: 6. This CDR3 has 16 amino acids. Per germline, CDR1 SGHRS and CDR2 YFSETQ. CDR3 bases: TGCGCCAGCAGCTCCGGGACTAGCGGGATAGGAGAGACCCAGTACTTC. Residues: CASSSGTSGIGETQYF.

The rearrangement joins TRBV15 to TRBJ2-3, with TRBD2 identical over 14 bases. Trimming cost V 5 bases and J 14 bases; bases outside gene matches: 15. Germline CDR1 reads LNHNV; CDR2 reads YYDKDF (reference sequence). The CDR3 loop spans 16 amino acids. CDR3 sequence: CATSASPGLAGAPRYF. The DNA of the CDR3 is TGTGCCACCAGCGCAAGCCCGGGACTAGCGGGAGCCCCACGGTATTTT.